This entry features one T cell receptor beta chain sequence. Its antigen remains unknown. The sample belongs to a study of T cell clonotyping in hematopoietic cell transplantation. The CDR3 consists of 14 residues. Germline CDR1 reads ENHRY; CDR2 reads SYGVKD. V was pared by 3 bases and J by 8 bases, with 14 bases between. Sequencing used immunoSEQ multiplex PCR; TCRdb keeps in-frame clones, though not all of them. The sample yields about 7,100 clones, nearly 99% seen once. Overall study results and limits: No sorting was done, leaving CD4 and CD8 contributions mixed.

The specimen comprised PBMCs, sampled 30 days after allogeneic stem cell transplant. V gene TRBV10-3 combines with J gene TRBJ1-5; D gene uncertain. The clonotype was recovered from a male patient aged 55 to 69 who had an allogeneic stem cell transplant from a related donor, so the T cells may come from the graft donor. Some clones in this sample may be carry-over from other donors' samples. The CDR3 DNA follows: TGTGCCATCAGTGAAGAAAGCGGAGTTAAGCCCCAGCATTTT. Translation: CAISEESGVKPQHF.